Following are 27 T cell receptor beta chains from one sample sequenced in a study of blood T cell repertoires in COVID-19. Some clones are missing from TCRdb's copy, which holds only in-frame ones; the method was immunoSEQ multiplex PCR. In the table there are around 130,000 clones, 75% to 85% of which are singletons. The sample comprised peripheral blood. These receptors were obtained from a woman over 75 with acute or convalescent COVID-19.

The rearrangement joins TRBV30 to TRBJ1-5, with D possibly being TRBD1 (6 bases). The CDR3 loop spans 14 amino acids. Trimming left V 0 bases short and J 2 bases short, with 8 bases between. Germline lookup yields CDR1 GTSNPN and CDR2 SVGIG (reference sequence). CDR3 residues: CAWSVSGGNQPQHF. For the CDR3, the DNA is TGTGCCTGGAGTGTGTCAGGGGGCAATCAGCCCCAGCATTTT.

The V gene is TRBV5-1, the J gene TRBJ1-2; perhaps TRBD1 as D (6 bases). CDR1 is SGHRS, CDR2 YFSETQ, per germline. The CDR3 runs to 13 residues. The V end was cut by 2 bases, the J end by 3 bases, with 8 bases between. The CDR3 nucleotides read TGCGCCAGCAGCTTAGCAGGGGACTATGGCTACACCTTC. Translating it yields CASSLAGDYGYTF.

V gene TRBV7-8 combines with J gene TRBJ2-7; 12 nucleotides match TRBD2. This CDR3 has 15 amino acids. The germline CDR1 and CDR2 sequences are SGHVS and FQNEAQ. Trimming cost V 2 bases and J 5 bases; bases outside gene matches: 4. The CDR3 region is CASSLFWTSGNEQYF. The CDR3 DNA sequence: TGTGCCAGCAGCTTATTCTGGACTAGCGGGAACGAGCAGTACTTC. The full variable domain, rest sourced from reference TRBV7-8 and TRBJ2-7, is GAGVSQSPRYKVAKRGQDVALRCDPISGHVSLFWYQQALGQGPEFLTYFQNEAQLDKSGLPSDRFFAERPEGSVSTLKIQRTQQEDSAVYLCASSLFWTSGNEQYFGPGTRLTVT.

The CDR3: CAISEKGLHLDEQFF. CDR3 DNA sequence: TGTGCCATCAGTGAGAAGGGACTGCATCTCGATGAGCAGTTCTTC. The gene calls are TRBV10-3 and TRBJ2-1; the D gene is possibly TRBD2 (6 bases). Germline loops: CDR1 ENHRY, CDR2 SYGVKD. Trimming took off 2 bases at V and 8 bases at J, with 16 bases between the two ends. The CDR3 has 15 amino acids.

This sequence joins TRBV5-4 and TRBJ1-4; 8 positions agree with TRBD1. There are 13 residues in the CDR3. V shed 3 bases, J shed 10 bases, and the junction held 5 bases outside the gene matches. From germline, CDR1 is SGHNT and CDR2 YYREEE (reference sequence). In DNA form, the CDR3 reads TGTGCCAGCAGCTATGGACAGGGAGGAAAACTGTTTTTT. This translates into CASSYGQGGKLFF.

This clone has just one count. The chain links TRBV4-1 to TRBJ2-1; TRBD2 agrees at 9 bases. J gave up 7 bases and V 4 bases, and 8 bases lay outside the gene matches. The CDR3 spans 15 residues. CDR1 and CDR2 from the germline V gene are MGHRA and YSYEKL. CDR3 nucleotides: TGCGCCAGCAGCCCTAATAGCGGGGGTAGAAATGAGCAGTTCTTC. Amino acids: CASSPNSGGRNEQFF.

The J gene is TRBJ1-4, the V gene TRBV9; 7 bases map to TRBD1. The germline V gene encodes CDR1 SGDLS and CDR2 YYNGEE. The CDR3 sequence is 14 residues long. With V trimmed by 3 bases and J by 6 bases, 5 bases remained unmatched. The CDR3 DNA reads TGTGCCAGCAGCGGCGGGACAGCCGATGAAAAACTGTTTTTT. Translated: CASSGGTADEKLFF.

V usage is TRBV7-2 and J usage is TRBJ2-1; D possibly corresponds to TRBD2 (5 bases). Germline V gives CDR1 SGHTA, CDR2 FQGNSA. Trimming removed 2 bases at V and 12 bases at J, with 17 bases between. The CDR3 consists of 14 residues. CDR3 in DNA: TGTGCCAGCAGCTTATCAGCTAGCCCTCTGGGGCAGTTCTTC. Translated, it gives CASSLSASPLGQFF.

The chain joins TRBV3-1 (or the pseudogene TRBV3-2) to TRBJ1-2; D is possibly TRBD1 (6 bases). Germline V gene lookup returns CDR1 LGHDT and CDR2 YNNKEL (reference sequence). Deletions cut 3 bases from V and 0 bases from J, with 11 bases between. The CDR3 is 15 amino acids. The CDR3: CASSHAGAPNYGYTF. The CDR3 bases are TGTGCCAGCAGCCATGCGGGGGCCCCTAACTATGGCTACACCTTC.

This clone is a singleton in its sample. The V and J genes are TRBV5-5 and TRBJ2-7; D perhaps matches TRBD1 (5 bases). Germline-derived CDR1 and CDR2 are SGHKS and YYEKEE (reference sequence). The CDR3 consists of 12 residues. Trimming left V 5 bases short and J 3 bases short, with 9 bases between. CDR3 DNA sequence: TGTGCCAGCAGACTCGACAGCTACGAGCAGTACTTC. Translated, it gives CASRLDSYEQYF. The full variable domain, its missing parts supplied by reference TRBV5-5 and TRBJ2-7, is DAGVTQSPTHLIKTRGQQVTLRCSPISGHKSVSWYQQVLGQGPQFIFQYYEKEERGRGNFPDRFSARQFPNYSSELNVNALLLGDSALYLCASRLDSYEQYFGPGTRLTVT.

The chain couples TRBV30 to TRBJ2-3, with D maybe TRBD2 (6 bases). Per germline, CDR1 GTSNPN and CDR2 SVGIG (reference sequence). The CDR3 consists of 14 residues. V shed 5 bases and J shed 1 base, with 13 bases lying between them. This CDR3 reads CAWDPGLRTDTQYF. In DNA form, the CDR3 reads TGTGCCTGGGATCCGGGACTCCGCACAGATACGCAGTATTTT. The full variable domain, rest sourced from reference TRBV30 and TRBJ2-3, is SQTIHQWPATLVQPVGSPLSLECTVEGTSNPNLYWYRQAAGRGLQLLFYSVGIGQISSEVPQNLSASRPQDRQFILSSKKLLLSDSGFYLCAWDPGLRTDTQYFGPGTRLTVL.

This chain connects TRBV30 to TRBJ1-5, with D tentatively TRBD1 (6 bases). V was trimmed by 2 bases and J by 2 bases, leaving 7 bases between them. Germline CDR1 reads GTSNPN; CDR2 reads SVGIG (reference sequence). The length of the CDR3 is 13 residues. CDR3: CAWSPGGNQPQHF. The CDR3 DNA reads TGTGCCTGGAGTCCAGGGGGCAATCAGCCCCAGCATTTT.

In its sample, this clone was seen a few times. The chain couples TRBV7-2 to TRBJ1-5, with D hard to call. The CDR3 sequence is 13 residues long. V was cut by 1 base and J by 7 bases, with 8 bases left in between. Germline V lookup: CDR1 SGHTA, CDR2 FQGNSA. CDR3 DNA: TGTGCCAGCAGCTTAGATGGAGTCCAGCCCCAGCATTTT. Translation gives CASSLDGVQPQHF.

This clone was recorded a few times. The rearrangement uses TRBV2 and TRBJ2-7; a weak D match, TRBD2 (6 bases). CDR1 SNHLY and CDR2 FYNNEI come from the germline V gene. The CDR3 spans 15 residues. The germline V and J ends were trimmed by 6 bases and 2 bases, with 17 bases remaining between them. The CDR3 DNA reads TGTGCCAGCAGGGAGACCACACTAGCCCCCTACGAGCAGTACTTC. Its translation: CASRETTLAPYEQYF. The entire variable domain, with the rest obtained from reference TRBV2 and TRBJ2-7, is as follows: EPEVTQTPSHQVTQMGQEVILRCVPISNHLYFYWYRQILGQKVEFLVSFYNNEISEKSEIFDDQFSVERPDGSNFTLKIRSTKLEDSAMYFCASRETTLAPYEQYFGPGTRLTVT.

V and J are TRBV5-1 and TRBJ2-1, with D tentatively TRBD2 (6 bases). Trimming shortened V by 3 bases and J by 3 bases, and 10 bases separated the two germline ends. Germline CDR1 is SGHRS and CDR2 is YFSETQ. This CDR3 contains 14 residues. The CDR3 region has the DNA TGCGCCAGCAGCTATGGGACTGTCTACAATGAGCAGTTCTTC. Protein sequence: CASSYGTVYNEQFF. Combining the CDR3 with reference TRBV5-1 and TRBJ2-1 gives the whole variable domain KAGVTQTPRYLIKTRGQQVTLSCSPISGHRSVSWYQQTPGQGLQFLFEYFSETQRNKGNFPGRFSGRQFSNSRSEMNVSTLELGDSALYLCASSYGTVYNEQFFGPGTRLTVL.

There are a few counts of this clone. V gene TRBV10-1 combines with J gene TRBJ1-2; D ambiguous. The CDR3 runs to 13 residues. CDR1 is WNHNN and CDR2 is SYGVQD in the germline V gene (reference sequence). The V end lost 5 bases, the J end lost 8 bases, and 15 bases lay between the germline ends. CDR3 sequence reads: CASSQSILGGYTF. CDR3 bases: TGCGCCAGCAGTCAAAGCATACTCGGGGGCTACACCTTC.

The chain employs TRBV4-1 and TRBJ2-7; tentative D call: TRBD1 (5 bases). CDR1 is MGHRA and CDR2 is YSYEKL in the germline V gene. The CDR3 sequence is 15 residues long. Trimming cost V 1 base and J 6 bases, with 16 bases left between them. The CDR3, as DNA: TGCGCCAGCAGCCAAGGGGGCGGTTTTGGCTCCGAGCAGTACTTC. It codes for CASSQGGGFGSEQYF.

The chain links TRBV18 to TRBJ2-7; the match to TRBD2 covers 10 bases. There are 18 residues in the CDR3. CDR1 KGHSH and CDR2 LQKENI come from the germline V gene. The V and J ends lost 5 bases and 3 bases, in that order; junction bases with no gene match: 16. The CDR3 loop reads CASSSGAPGLAVNYEQYF. The CDR3 DNA follows: TGTGCCAGCTCATCGGGGGCCCCAGGACTAGCGGTCAACTACGAGCAGTACTTC.

The chain links TRBV11-2 to TRBJ1-3; the D gene is possibly TRBD1 (5 bases). Germline V CDR1 and CDR2: SGHAT, FQNNGV. Trimming took 4 bases from V and 2 from J, leaving 9 bases between them. This CDR3 region has 14 residues. The CDR3 is CASSSPRAGNTIYF. The DNA of the CDR3 is TGTGCCAGCAGCTCCCCCAGGGCTGGAAACACCATATATTTT. The variable domain in full, completed from reference TRBV11-2 and TRBJ1-3, reads EAGVAQSPRYKIIEKRQSVAFWCNPISGHATLYWYQQILGQGPKLLIQFQNNGVVDDSQLPKDRFSAERLKGVDSTLKIQPAKLEDSAVYLCASSSPRAGNTIYFGEGSWLTVV.

The V and J genes are TRBV19 and TRBJ2-2, with D perhaps matching TRBD2 (5 bases). The ends were cut back, 5 bases at V and 5 bases at J, with 18 bases in the middle. Germline V gene lookup returns CDR1 LNHDA and CDR2 SQIVND (reference sequence). The CDR3 loop spans 16 amino acids. The chain's CDR3 is CASSLKGGHSTGELFF. Written as DNA, the CDR3 is TGTGCCAGTAGTCTAAAAGGCGGGCACAGTACCGGGGAGCTGTTTTTT.

The gene calls are TRBV28 and TRBJ2-7; D call uncertain. CDR3 size: 14 residues. Germline V CDR1 and CDR2: MDHEN, SYDVKM. Trimming cost V 4 bases and J 7 bases, with 17 bases left between them. CDR3 in DNA: TGTGCCAGCAGTTCCGACAACCCCTACGAAGAGCAGTACTTC. This sequence encodes CASSSDNPYEEQYF.

A few counts support this clone. The chain employs TRBV7-2 and TRBJ2-1, with 10 bases that match TRBD2. V lost 1 base to trimming and J lost 10 bases; unmatched junction nucleotides: 7. The CDR3 is made up of 15 amino acids. Germline V gene sequence: CDR1 SGHTA, CDR2 FQGNSA. The CDR3 nucleotides read TGTGCCAGCAGCTTAGAGGTAGCGGGGGGCCTAGAGCAGTTCTTC. This sequence encodes CASSLEVAGGLEQFF.

The chain links TRBV4-2 to TRBJ1-1; D perhaps matches TRBD1 (5 bases). The CDR3 covers 17 residues. Germline values: CDR1 LGHNA, CDR2 YNFKEQ. Trimming shortened V by 5 bases and J by 0 bases, and 19 bases separated the two germline ends. The CDR3 sequence is CASSSGRLGRLNTEAFF. DNA of the CDR3: TGTGCCAGCAGCTCGGGACGCCTAGGGAGGTTGAACACTGAAGCTTTCTTT.

This chain links TRBV29-1 with TRBJ2-7; a weak D match, TRBD2 (5 bases). V lost 7 bases, J lost 2 bases, and 18 bases lay in between. The germline V gene encodes CDR1 SQVTM and CDR2 ANQGSEA. The CDR3 is 14 amino acids. CDR3 residues: CSAYPGIGPYEQYF. For the CDR3, the DNA is TGCAGCGCCTACCCGGGGATAGGCCCCTACGAGCAGTACTTC.

V usage is TRBV7-2 and J usage is TRBJ1-3; tentatively, D is TRBD1 (5 bases). CDR1 is SGHTA and CDR2 is FQGNSA in the germline V gene. V was cut by 0 bases and J by 2 bases, with 8 bases left in between. This CDR3 spans 15 amino acids. CDR3 residues: CASSLAGGTGNTIYF. The CDR3 bases are TGTGCCAGCAGCTTAGCGGGGGGGACTGGAAACACCATATATTTT.

This chain links TRBV9 with TRBJ2-3; D gene unclear. Germline-derived CDR1 and CDR2 are SGDLS and YYNGEE. The CDR3 runs to 14 residues. The V and J ends lost 4 bases and 4 bases respectively, with 13 bases between them. The CDR3 protein is CASSPHDNPDTQYF. CDR3 DNA: TGTGCCAGCAGCCCACACGATAATCCAGATACGCAGTATTTT.

This rearrangement joins TRBV28 to TRBJ2-7; possible D gene TRBD1, 6 bases. The CDR3 loop spans 12 amino acids. From germline, CDR1 is MDHEN and CDR2 SYDVKM. Trimming removed 8 bases at V and 7 bases at J, with 15 bases between. For the CDR3, the DNA is TGTGCCAGCGGGACATCAGCTAGGGAGCAGTACTTC. Amino acid sequence: CASGTSAREQYF.